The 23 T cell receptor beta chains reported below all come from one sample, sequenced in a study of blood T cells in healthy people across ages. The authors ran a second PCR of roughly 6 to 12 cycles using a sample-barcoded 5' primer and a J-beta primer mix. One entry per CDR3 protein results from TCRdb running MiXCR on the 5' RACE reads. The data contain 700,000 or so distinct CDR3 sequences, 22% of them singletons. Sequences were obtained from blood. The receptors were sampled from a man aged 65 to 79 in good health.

This CDR3 reads CASSFLKTQYF. In DNA, the CDR3 is TGTGCCAGCAGCTTTTTGAAGACCCAGTACTTC. V usage is TRBV5-6 and J usage is TRBJ2-5; D gene unclear. The CDR3 length is 11 residues. Germline V CDR1 and CDR2: SGHDT, YYEEEE. V was cut by 2 bases and J by 6 bases, with 5 bases left in between. The complete variable domain, with remaining parts taken from reference TRBV5-6 and TRBJ2-5, reads DAGVTQSPTHLIKTRGQQVTLRCSPKSGHDTVSWYQQALGQGPQFIFQYYEEEERQRGNFPDRFSGHQFPNYSSELNVNALLLGDSALYLCASSFLKTQYFGPGTRLLVL.

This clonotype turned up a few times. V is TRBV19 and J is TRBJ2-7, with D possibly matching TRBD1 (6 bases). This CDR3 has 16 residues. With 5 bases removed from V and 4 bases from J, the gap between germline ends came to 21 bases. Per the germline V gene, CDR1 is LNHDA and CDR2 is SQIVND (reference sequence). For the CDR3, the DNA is TGTGCCAGTAGTCAAGGACAGTACAACGGGTTATACGAGCAGTACTTC. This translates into CASSQGQYNGLYEQYF.

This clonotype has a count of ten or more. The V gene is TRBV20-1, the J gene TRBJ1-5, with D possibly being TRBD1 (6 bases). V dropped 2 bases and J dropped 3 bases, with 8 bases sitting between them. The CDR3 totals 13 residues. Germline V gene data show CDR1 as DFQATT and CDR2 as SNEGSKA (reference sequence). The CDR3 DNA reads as TGCAGTGCTAGATCAGGGGACAATCAGCCCCAGCATTTT. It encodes CSARSGDNQPQHF.

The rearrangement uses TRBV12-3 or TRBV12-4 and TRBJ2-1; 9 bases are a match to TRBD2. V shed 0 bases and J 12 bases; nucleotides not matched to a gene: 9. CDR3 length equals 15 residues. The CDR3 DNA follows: TGTGCCAGCAGTTTAGCGCTGACTAGCGGTACAGGGCAGTTCTTC. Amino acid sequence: CASSLALTSGTGQFF.

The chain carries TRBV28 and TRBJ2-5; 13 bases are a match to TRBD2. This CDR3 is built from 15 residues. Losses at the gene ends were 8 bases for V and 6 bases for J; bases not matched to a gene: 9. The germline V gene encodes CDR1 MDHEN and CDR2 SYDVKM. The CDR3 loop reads CASLRGTSGVQTQYF. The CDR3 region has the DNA TGTGCCAGCCTAAGGGGGACTAGCGGGGTACAGACCCAGTACTTC.

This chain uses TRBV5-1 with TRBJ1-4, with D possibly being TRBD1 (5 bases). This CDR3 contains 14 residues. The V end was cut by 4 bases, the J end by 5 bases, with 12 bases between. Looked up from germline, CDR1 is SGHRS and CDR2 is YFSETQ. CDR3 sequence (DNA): TGCGCCAGCAGCGAAGCAGGGATGAATGAAAAACTGTTTTTT. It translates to CASSEAGMNEKLFF.

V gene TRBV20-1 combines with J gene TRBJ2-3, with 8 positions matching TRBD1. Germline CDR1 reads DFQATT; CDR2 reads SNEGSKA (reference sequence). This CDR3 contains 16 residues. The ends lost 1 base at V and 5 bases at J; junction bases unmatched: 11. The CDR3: CSARGGTGTGEDTQYF. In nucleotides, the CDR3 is TGCAGTGCTAGAGGAGGGACCGGGACAGGCGAAGATACGCAGTATTTT.

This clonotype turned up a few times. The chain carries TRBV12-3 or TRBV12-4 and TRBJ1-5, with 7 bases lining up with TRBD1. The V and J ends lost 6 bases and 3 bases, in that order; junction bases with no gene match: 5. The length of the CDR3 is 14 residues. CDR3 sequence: CASRIGTANQPQHF. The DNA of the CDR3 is TGTGCCAGCAGAATCGGGACAGCCAATCAGCCCCAGCATTTT.

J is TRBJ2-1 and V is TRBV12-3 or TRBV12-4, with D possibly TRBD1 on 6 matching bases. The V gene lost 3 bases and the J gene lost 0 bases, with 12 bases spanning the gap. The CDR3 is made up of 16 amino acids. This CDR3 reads CASSFRGLRSYNEQFF. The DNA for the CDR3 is TGTGCCAGCAGTTTCAGGGGATTACGCTCCTACAATGAGCAGTTCTTC.

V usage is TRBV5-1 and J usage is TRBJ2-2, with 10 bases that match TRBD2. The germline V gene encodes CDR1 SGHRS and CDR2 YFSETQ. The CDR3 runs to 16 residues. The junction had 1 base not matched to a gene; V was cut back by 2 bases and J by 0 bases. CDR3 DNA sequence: TGCGCCAGCAGCTTTCTAGCGGGGGCGAACACCGGGGAGCTGTTTTTT. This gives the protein CASSFLAGANTGELFF.

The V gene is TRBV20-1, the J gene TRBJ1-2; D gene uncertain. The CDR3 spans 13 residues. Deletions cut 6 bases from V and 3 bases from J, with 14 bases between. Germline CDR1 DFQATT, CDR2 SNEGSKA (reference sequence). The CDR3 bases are TGCAGTGCAATCGGTGGGAAGGACTATGGCTACACCTTC. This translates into CSAIGGKDYGYTF.

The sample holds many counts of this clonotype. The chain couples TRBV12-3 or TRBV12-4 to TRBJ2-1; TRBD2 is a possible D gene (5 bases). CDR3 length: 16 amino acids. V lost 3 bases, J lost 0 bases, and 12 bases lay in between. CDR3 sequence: CASSFVFGDSYNEQFF. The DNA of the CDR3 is TGTGCCAGCAGTTTTGTCTTCGGGGACTCCTACAATGAGCAGTTCTTC.

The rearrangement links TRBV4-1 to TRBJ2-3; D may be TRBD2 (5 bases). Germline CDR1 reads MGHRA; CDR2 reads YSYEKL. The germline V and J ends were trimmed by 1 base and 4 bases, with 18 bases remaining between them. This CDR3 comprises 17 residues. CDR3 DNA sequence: TGCGCCAGCAGCCAAGCCCCAGTAGCGAGAGGTGCAGATACGCAGTATTTT. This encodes CASSQAPVARGADTQYF.

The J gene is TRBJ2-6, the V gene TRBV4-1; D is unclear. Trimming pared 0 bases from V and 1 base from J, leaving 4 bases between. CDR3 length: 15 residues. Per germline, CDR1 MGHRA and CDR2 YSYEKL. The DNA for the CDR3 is TGCGCCAGCAGCCAAGAAGTTTCTGGGGCCAACGTCCTGACTTTC. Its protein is CASSQEVSGANVLTF.

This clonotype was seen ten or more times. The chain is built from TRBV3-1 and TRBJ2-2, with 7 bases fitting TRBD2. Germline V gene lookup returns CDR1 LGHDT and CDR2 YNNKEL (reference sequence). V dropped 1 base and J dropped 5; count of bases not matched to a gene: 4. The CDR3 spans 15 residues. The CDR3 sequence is CASSQVLAETGELFF. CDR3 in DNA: TGTGCCAGCAGCCAAGTCCTAGCGGAAACCGGGGAGCTGTTTTTT.

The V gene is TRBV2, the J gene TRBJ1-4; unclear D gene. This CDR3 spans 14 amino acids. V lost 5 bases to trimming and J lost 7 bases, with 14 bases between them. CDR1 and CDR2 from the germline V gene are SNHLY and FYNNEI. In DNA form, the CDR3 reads TGTGCCAGCAGTCGGACGATTAACGGTGAAAAACTGTTTTTT. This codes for CASSRTINGEKLFF.

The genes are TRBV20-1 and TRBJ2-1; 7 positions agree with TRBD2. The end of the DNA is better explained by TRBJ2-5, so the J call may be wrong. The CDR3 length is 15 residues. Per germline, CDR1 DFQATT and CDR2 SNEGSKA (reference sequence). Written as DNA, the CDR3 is TGCAGTGCTAGAAGGTCCGGACTAGATCGGGAGACCCAGTACTTC. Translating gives CSARRSGLDRETQYF.

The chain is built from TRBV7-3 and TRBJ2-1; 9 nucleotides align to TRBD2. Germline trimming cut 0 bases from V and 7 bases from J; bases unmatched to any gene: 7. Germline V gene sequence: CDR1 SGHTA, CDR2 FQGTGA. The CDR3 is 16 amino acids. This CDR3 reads CASSLTLAGVGNEQFF. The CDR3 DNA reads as TGTGCCAGCAGCTTAACGTTAGCGGGAGTAGGAAATGAGCAGTTCTTC.

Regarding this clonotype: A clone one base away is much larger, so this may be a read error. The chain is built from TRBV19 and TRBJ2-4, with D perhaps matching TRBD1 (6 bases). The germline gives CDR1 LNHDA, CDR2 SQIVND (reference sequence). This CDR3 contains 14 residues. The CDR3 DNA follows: TGTGTCAGTAGTAATCAGGGGGCCAAAAACATTCAGTACTTC. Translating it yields CVSSNQGAKNIQYF.

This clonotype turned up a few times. The CDR3 region is CASSFLGTASYEQYF. CDR3 DNA: TGTGCCAGCAGCTTCTTAGGGACAGCCTCCTACGAGCAGTACTTC. This rearrangement joins TRBV7-9 to TRBJ2-7; 7 bases map to TRBD1. V trimming: 3 bases; J trimming: 0 bases; junction bases outside the gene matches: 5. The CDR3 contains 15 residues. Germline assignment: CDR1 SEHNR and CDR2 FQNEAQ (reference sequence).

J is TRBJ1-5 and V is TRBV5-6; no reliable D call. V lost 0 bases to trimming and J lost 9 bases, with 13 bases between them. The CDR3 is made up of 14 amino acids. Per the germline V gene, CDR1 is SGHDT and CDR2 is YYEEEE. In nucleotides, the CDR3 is TGTGCCAGCAGCTTGGCTCAGACCAAAGGGCCCCAGCATTTT. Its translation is CASSLAQTKGPQHF.

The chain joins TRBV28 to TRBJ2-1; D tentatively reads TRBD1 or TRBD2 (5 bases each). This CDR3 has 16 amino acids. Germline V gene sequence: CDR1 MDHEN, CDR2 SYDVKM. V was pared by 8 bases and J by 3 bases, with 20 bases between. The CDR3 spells CASRATSGLLYNEQFF. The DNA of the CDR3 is TGTGCCAGCCGGGCCACCTCGGGGCTCCTCTACAATGAGCAGTTCTTC.

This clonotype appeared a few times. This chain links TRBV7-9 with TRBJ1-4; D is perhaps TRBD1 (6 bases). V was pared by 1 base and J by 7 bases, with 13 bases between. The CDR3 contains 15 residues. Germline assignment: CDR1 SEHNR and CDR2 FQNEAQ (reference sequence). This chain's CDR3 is CASSLGRGFGEKLFF. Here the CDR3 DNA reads TGTGCCAGCAGCTTAGGCAGGGGTTTTGGTGAAAAACTGTTTTTT.